Following are 21 T cell receptor beta chains from one sample sequenced in a study of cytomegalovirus exposure and HLA in healthy donors. The repertoire was sequenced with immunoSEQ multiplex PCR; TCRdb's copy has only in-frame clones and lacks some. The sample carries over 250,000 clones, 65% to 90% recorded once. The sequenced sample was PBMCs. The receptor set was obtained from a woman aged 18-30 years in good health and CMV-seronegative.

V usage is TRBV7-8 and J usage is TRBJ2-5; 7 positions agree with TRBD2. The CDR3 has 14 amino acids. Germline-derived CDR1 and CDR2 are SGHVS and FQNEAQ. V was clipped by 3 bases and J by 5 bases; unmatched bases: 6. The CDR3 region has the DNA TGTGCCAGCAGCTTCGGCTCGCGGGAGGAGACCCAGTACTTC. This encodes CASSFGSREETQYF.

The chain has TRBV4-1 and TRBJ2-7; possible D gene TRBD2, 5 bases. Trimming pared 0 bases from V and 2 bases from J, leaving 14 bases between. CDR3 size: 16 residues. Germline values: CDR1 MGHRA, CDR2 YSYEKL. CDR3 DNA: TGCGCCAGCAGCCAAGATAGTCGGCAGAGGGCCTACGAGCAGTACTTC. Amino acid sequence: CASSQDSRQRAYEQYF.

This rearrangement joins TRBV9 to TRBJ2-2, with unresolved D. In germline, CDR1 is SGDLS, CDR2 YYNGEE. This CDR3 has 15 residues. Trimming shortened V by 3 bases and J by 4 bases, and 13 bases separated the two germline ends. The CDR3 spells CASSETPSGTGELFF. CDR3 nucleotides: TGTGCCAGCAGCGAAACCCCCTCGGGCACCGGGGAGCTGTTTTTT.

The chain employs TRBV5-4 and TRBJ1-1; possible D gene TRBD1, 5 bases. The CDR3 extends over 14 amino acids. Trimming took 4 bases from V and 5 from J, leaving 15 bases between them. CDR1 is SGHNT, CDR2 YYREEE, per germline (reference sequence). The CDR3 sequence is CASSPAPGETEAFF. The CDR3 DNA reads as TGTGCCAGCAGCCCGGCCCCGGGGGAAACTGAAGCTTTCTTT.

V usage is TRBV28 and J usage is TRBJ2-2; TRBD1 is a possible D gene (6 bases). The CDR3 has 15 amino acids. Germline assignment: CDR1 MDHEN and CDR2 SYDVKM. V shed 7 bases and J shed 7 bases, with 19 bases lying between them. CDR3 sequence reads: CASNRSGHRVGELFF. In DNA, the CDR3 is TGTGCCAGCAATCGTTCGGGACACCGAGTCGGGGAGCTGTTTTTT.

This sequence joins TRBV9 and TRBJ2-1; no definite D call. The length of the CDR3 is 15 residues. V dropped 0 bases and J dropped 1 base, with 8 bases sitting between them. CDR1 is SGDLS, CDR2 YYNGEE, per germline. Here the CDR3 reads CASSVGLVSYNEQFF. The CDR3 nucleotides are TGTGCCAGCAGCGTAGGGCTAGTTTCCTACAATGAGCAGTTCTTC.

The chain carries TRBV4-1 and TRBJ1-6; D gene uncertain. The CDR3 consists of 12 residues. Trimming shortened V by 2 bases and J by 7 bases, and 3 bases separated the two germline ends. The V gene's germline CDR1 is MGHRA and CDR2 YSYEKL. The CDR3 sequence: CASSQPNSPLHF. In nucleotides, the CDR3 is TGCGCCAGCAGCCAACCAAATTCACCCCTCCACTTT.

This clone was seen once. V is TRBV25-1 and J is TRBJ1-2, with 7 bases lining up with TRBD1. The CDR3 is made up of 17 amino acids. The V gene's germline CDR1 is MGHDK and CDR2 SYGVNS. V lost 3 bases to trimming and J lost 7 bases; unmatched junction nucleotides: 17. In DNA, the CDR3 is TGTGCCAGCAGTGACCTACCCCCCGGGACAGTTTCTTCTGGCTACACCTTC. It translates to CASSDLPPGTVSSGYTF.

This chain links TRBV25-1 with TRBJ2-1; D unclear. CDR1 and CDR2 from the germline V gene are MGHDK and SYGVNS. This CDR3 is 12 amino acids long. V was pared by 2 bases and J by 6 bases, with 5 bases between. CDR3 in DNA: TGTGCCAGCAGTGAACCAGGCAATGAGCAGTTCTTC. It specifies CASSEPGNEQFF.

The rearrangement uses TRBV6-5 and TRBJ2-7, with 11 bases identical to TRBD2. The J segment lost 3 bases and the V segment lost 4 bases, leaving 5 bases of the junction unmatched. The length of the CDR3 is 15 residues. Germline V lookup: CDR1 MNHEY, CDR2 SVGAGI. As DNA, the CDR3 is TGTGCCAGCAGTTTAGAACTAGCGGGGGACTACGAGCAGTACTTC. It yields the protein CASSLELAGDYEQYF.

The chain carries TRBV5-1 and TRBJ2-2; TRBD1 agrees at 8 bases. Looked up from germline, CDR1 is SGHRS and CDR2 is YFSETQ. J was trimmed by 6 bases and V by 5 bases; bases with no gene match: 6. The CDR3 runs to 14 residues. Here the CDR3 reads CASRGQDYSGELFF. The CDR3 nucleotides read TGCGCCAGCAGGGGACAGGATTACTCCGGGGAGCTGTTTTTT.

The chain links TRBV6-1 to TRBJ1-5; D uncertain. The CDR3 contains 13 residues. Germline V gives CDR1 MNHNS, CDR2 SASEGT. Deletions cut 11 bases from V and 1 base from J, with 12 bases between. The chain's CDR3 is CAGRGESNQPQHF. The CDR3 coding sequence is TGTGCCGGGCGGGGTGAAAGCAATCAGCCCCAGCATTTT.

This chain connects TRBV7-2 to TRBJ2-3, with 10 positions matching TRBD2. The CDR3 extends over 18 amino acids. J gave up 6 bases and V 2 bases, and 14 bases lay outside the gene matches. In germline, CDR1 is SGHTA, CDR2 FQGNSA. CDR3 sequence reads: CASSLKGASGGPRDTQYF. In nucleotides, the CDR3 is TGTGCCAGCAGCTTAAAAGGGGCTAGCGGGGGCCCCCGGGATACGCAGTATTTT.

V is TRBV5-4 and J is TRBJ2-5; TRBD2 matches 11 bases. The CDR3 extends over 15 amino acids. CDR1 is SGHNT and CDR2 is YYREEE in the germline V gene (reference sequence). Losses at the gene ends were 2 bases for V and 1 base for J; bases not matched to a gene: 1. CDR3 coding DNA: TGTGCCAGCAGCTTAACTAGCGGGAGCCAAGAGACCCAGTACTTC. It translates to CASSLTSGSQETQYF.

This sequence joins TRBV25-1 and TRBJ1-5; D not certain. The CDR3 sequence is 13 residues long. Germline V gene data show CDR1 as MGHDK and CDR2 as SYGVNS. V was cut by 4 bases and J by 6 bases, with 10 bases left in between. The CDR3 nucleotides are TGTGCCAGCAGTGCACCCGTACTTCAGCCCCAGCATTTT. Amino acid sequence: CASSAPVLQPQHF.

The chain couples TRBV7-8 to TRBJ2-7; D is possibly TRBD1 (5 bases). Germline V gene lookup returns CDR1 SGHVS and CDR2 FQNEAQ. The CDR3 runs to 15 residues. V was cut by 1 base and J by 2 bases, with 12 bases left in between. DNA for the CDR3: TGTGCCAGCAGCTTAGGGGCAGGGATCACCTACGAGCAGTACTTC. Its translation is CASSLGAGITYEQYF.

This chain joins TRBV19 and TRBJ2-1; possible D gene TRBD2, 5 bases. CDR3 length: 13 amino acids. CDR1 LNHDA and CDR2 SQIVND come from the germline V gene (reference sequence). V dropped 3 bases and J dropped 9 bases, with 12 bases sitting between them. CDR3: CASSIRLASEQFF. CDR3 sequence (DNA): TGTGCCAGTAGTATTCGGCTAGCTAGTGAGCAGTTCTTC.

V gene TRBV5-4 combines with J gene TRBJ2-7, with a tentative D call TRBD1 (5 bases). The germline V gene has CDR1 SGHNT and CDR2 YYREEE (reference sequence). With 8 bases removed from V and 5 bases from J, the gap between germline ends came to 20 bases. This CDR3 has 14 amino acids. The CDR3 nucleotides read TGTGCCAGTACCTCAGGCAGGGTCGCAGACGAGCAGTACTTC. Protein sequence: CASTSGRVADEQYF.

The chain carries TRBV29-1 and TRBJ2-5; TRBD1 matches at 8 bases. The ends lost 3 bases at V and 1 base at J; junction bases unmatched: 4. The CDR3 is 14 amino acids. CDR1 SQVTM and CDR2 ANQGSEA come from the germline V gene. CDR3 nucleotide sequence: TGCAGCGTTGATGTCAGGGGGCGCCAAGAGACCCAGTACTTC. Its protein product is CSVDVRGRQETQYF. Full variable domain (remainder filled in from reference TRBV29-1 and TRBJ2-5): SAVISQKPSRDICQRGTSLTIQCQVDSQVTMMFWYRQQPGQSLTLIATANQGSEATYESGFVIDKFPISRPNLTFSTLTVSNMSPEDSSIYLCSVDVRGRQETQYFGPGTRLLVL.

The chain carries TRBV9 and TRBJ2-7; a possible D gene is TRBD1 (6 bases). The germline gives CDR1 SGDLS, CDR2 YYNGEE. V was trimmed by 3 bases and J by 4 bases, leaving 14 bases between them. The CDR3 covers 14 residues. This CDR3 reads CASSAGTPGYEQYF. The CDR3 coding sequence is TGTGCCAGCAGCGCCGGGACACCGGGATACGAGCAGTACTTC.

The table lists this clone with a few counts. This sequence joins TRBV6-5 and TRBJ1-6, with a possible D match to TRBD1 (6 bases). CDR1 and CDR2 (germline): MNHEY, SVGAGI. This CDR3 spans 14 amino acids. The germline V and J ends were trimmed by 7 bases and 10 bases, with 17 bases remaining between them. The CDR3 reads CASKDRLKMSPLHF. For the CDR3, the DNA is TGTGCCAGCAAAGACAGGTTAAAAATGTCACCCCTCCACTTT.